This note documents a single T cell receptor (beta chain) sequence. This clone's antigen is unknown. The sample holds no much larger clone one base away, and base qualities are not on file. The sample originates from a study of T-cell reconstitution after alpha-beta-depleted transplantation in children (dated by TCRdb to the mid-2010s). The study in broad terms: The study quantitatively tracked T-cell immune reconstitution after TCRalphabeta/CD19-depleted allogeneic hematopoietic cell transplantation in children using TCR repertoire profiling.

Library preparation was by PCR. The listed sequencing device is Illumina HiSeq 2500. Molecular barcoding was employed in the preparation of TCR libraries, with unique molecular identifiers being used to normalize TCRbeta repertoire quantification. TCRdb passed the public sequencing reads through fastp at Q25 and MiXCR, retaining productive beta sequences. Identical CDR3 protein sequences are pooled into one entry, listed with their most common genes and DNA. The sample table shows 700,000 to 950,000 distinct CDR3 sequences, and 15% to 20% are seen once. The top ten clonotypes cover 5% of the sample. Here is what the overall study found, with its caveats: Over the following months the frequencies of hyperexpanded clones went down, and after one year T-cell counts and TCRbeta diversity were mostly credited to newly produced T cells. About two months after transplant, the apparently early recovery of alphabetaT-cell counts reportedly depended on just several hundred clones that had expanded rapidly and came from non-depleted graft cells. In some patients, the high TCRbeta diversity seen at day 60 was put down to recipient T cells and intrathymic progenitors that had survived conditioning.

Read against the paper, the sample's treatment or condition label means: allogeneic hematopoietic cell transplantation with graft depleted of TCRalphabeta T cells and CD19 B cells. The transplant recipients were children given TCRalphabeta/CD19-depleted allogeneic hematopoietic cell grafts. From a lookup of the germline V gene, CDR1 and CDR2 are SGHRS and YFSETQ. Reading from cysteine to phenylalanine, the CDR3 counts 15 amino acids. Just CDR3 DNA is preserved here, 45 bases in frame from base 1. The junction shows trimming of 2 bases on V and 5 bases on J, and the gene matches do not reach 7 bases of it.

In this chain, TRBV5-1 is recombined with TRBJ2-7; 10 central bases correspond to TRBD2. Sequencing used PBMCs, mostly from graft donor cells, obtained 360 days after TCRalphabeta/CD19-depleted stem cell transplant. The TCR sequence derives from a male patient younger than 18 who had a stem cell transplant for acute lymphoblastic leukemia, so the T cells may come from the graft donor. The DNA sequence follows: TGCGCCAGCAGCTTTCTAGCGGGAGCAACCCACGAGCAGTACTTC. It translates to CASSFLAGATHEQYF.